This TCR beta chain derives from a study of blood T cell repertoires in COVID-19. Study background: The analysed material was cDNA or gDNA that came from T cells, B-cell-depleted T cells, or PBMCs.

Original handling: Counts of nucleated cells, estimated from reference gene primer amplification, were obtained. Sequenced by immunoSEQ multiplex PCR; TCRdb stores in-frame clones only, minus some. V, J and clone size reflect that table, while D and trimming were determined from the DNA. The sample lists about 91,000 clones; 88% were seen once. This CDR3 contains 15 residues. After removal of 0 bases from V and 3 bases from J, the junction contained 4 bases not matched to a gene. The germline V gene encodes CDR1 MNHEY and CDR2 SMNVEV (reference sequence). The source is a woman aged 70 to 79 with acute or convalescent COVID-19. Source material: peripheral blood. V usage is TRBV27 and J usage is TRBJ1-2; 7 bases line up with TRBD1. This CDR3 reads CASSLSGTAHYGYTF. CDR3 coding DNA: TGTGCCAGCAGTTTATCCGGGACAGCACACTATGGCTACACCTTC.